Listed below are T cell receptor beta chains from one sample, sequenced in a study of cytomegalovirus exposure and HLA in healthy donors. The assay was immunoSEQ multiplex PCR, and TCRdb's table has in-frame clones only and misses some. The table includes around 100,000 clones, 60% to 80% detected once. The sequenced sample consisted of PBMCs. The receptors were gathered from a man aged 18 to 29 in good health and CMV-seropositive. The CDR3 runs from the conserved cysteine through the conserved F or W. Each record gives: V gene, CDR3 length, CDR3 protein.

>TRBV7-9|18
CASSLALKRGGWNNEQFF
>TRBV18|15
CASSLTGGGNYGYTF
>TRBV7-9|15
CASSLAGQEVYGYTF
>TRBV5-1|17
CASSGGTGPSGANVLTF
>TRBV18|14
CASSPGQGADTQYF
>TRBV5-1|16
CASGRGDSPFGYEQFF
>TRBV7-3|15
CASSLKGGQAGELFF
>TRBV6-6|14
CASSFPGGRNEQFF
>TRBV13|13
CASSLLGRETQYF
>TRBV2|15
CASSERGLANYGYTF
>TRBV30|14
CAWKPGHYNTEAFF
>TRBV4-1|16
CASSQAQGRAKNIQYF
>TRBV7-2|15
CASSLGTGNYNEQFF
>TRBV5-1|16
CASSVRGDTYTDTQYF
>TRBV28|14
CASSSHRVYYGYTF
>TRBV7-9|17
CASSLAPGTGRSNIQYF
>TRBV6-5|15
CASSYLRGQGYGYTF
>TRBV5-5|14
CASSWGVTNEKLFF
>TRBV5-8|15
CASSFAGASTDTQYF
>TRBV7-9|16
CASSLYSGGHQETQYF
>TRBV29-1|16
CSAYITGQGRAYEQYF
>TRBV9|15
CASSSRQGVADTQYF
>TRBV5-4|13
CAFLSGQTPEAFF
>TRBV2|16
CASREKDRGFSYEQYF
>TRBV2|14
CASNNGHSNQPQHF
>TRBV7-6|16
CASSQTPGQFQETQYF
>TRBV5-1|17
CASSQFIGQKNTGELFF
>TRBV15|15
CATSRDRARGETQYF
>TRBV10-1|13
CASRGGADNEQFF
>TRBV28|14
CASSQGTVIYEQYF
>TRBV10-3|14
CAISETGNSYEQYF
>TRBV27|13
CASSPSVNGELFF
>TRBV6-5|12
CASRNRANEQYF
>TRBV4-2|18
CASSQEPNPRDWNEKLFF
>TRBV18|17
CASSPGQGASIGETQYF